This record concerns one TCR beta chain sequence. Trimming shortened V by 4 bases and J by 7 bases, and 8 bases separated the two germline ends. Germline values: CDR1 SGHTS, CDR2 YDEGEE. The CDR3 covers 11 residues. The sample originates from a study of shared T cell receptors in the human thymus. Generated by immunoSEQ multiplex PCR, the TCRdb table keeps only in-frame clones and is missing some. The data show hundreds of thousands of clones, with around 87% seen just once and about 0.0094% held by the top ten. These same records also appear under a second study, on human thymus T cells. Per that paper: Thymus tissue for the work was resected from patients undergoing corrective heart surgery. Repertoires sampled from thymus and blood appeared biased in V and J gene usage. Thymic repertoires of unrelated individuals were reported in related research to overlap highly.

The receptor was derived from a boy under two years old with a congenital heart defect. Sequenced sample: thymocytes. This rearrangement joins TRBV5-8 to TRBJ1-1; D is ambiguous. For the CDR3, the DNA is TGTGCCAGCAGCCCGGTTGGTGAAGCTTTCTTT. It encodes CASSPVGEAFF.